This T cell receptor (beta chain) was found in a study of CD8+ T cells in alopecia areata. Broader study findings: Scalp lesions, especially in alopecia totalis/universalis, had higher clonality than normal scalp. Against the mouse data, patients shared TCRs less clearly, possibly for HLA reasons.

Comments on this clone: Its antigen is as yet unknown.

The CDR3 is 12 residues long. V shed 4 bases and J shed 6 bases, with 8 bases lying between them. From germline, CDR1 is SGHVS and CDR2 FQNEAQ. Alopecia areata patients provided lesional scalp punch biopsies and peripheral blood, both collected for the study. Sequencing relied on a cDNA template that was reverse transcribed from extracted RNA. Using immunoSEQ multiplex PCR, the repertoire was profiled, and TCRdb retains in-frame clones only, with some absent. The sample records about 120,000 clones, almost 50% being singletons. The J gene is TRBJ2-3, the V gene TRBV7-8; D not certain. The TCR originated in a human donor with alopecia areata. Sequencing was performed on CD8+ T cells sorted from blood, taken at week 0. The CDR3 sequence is CASSSEGDTQYF. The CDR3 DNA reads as TGTGCCAGCAGCTCAGAAGGGGATACGCAGTATTTT.